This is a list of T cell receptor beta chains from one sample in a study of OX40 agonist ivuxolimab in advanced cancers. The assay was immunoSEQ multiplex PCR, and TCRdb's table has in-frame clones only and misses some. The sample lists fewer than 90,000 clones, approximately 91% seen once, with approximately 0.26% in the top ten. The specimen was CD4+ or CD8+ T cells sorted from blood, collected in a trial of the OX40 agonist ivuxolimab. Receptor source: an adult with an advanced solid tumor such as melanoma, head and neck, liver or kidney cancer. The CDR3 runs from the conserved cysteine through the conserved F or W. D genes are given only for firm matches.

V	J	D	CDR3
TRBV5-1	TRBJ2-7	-	CASSVDNVDEQYF
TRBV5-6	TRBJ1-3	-	CASSSTDVSGNTIYF
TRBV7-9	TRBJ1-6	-	CASSLLTGAQGNSPLHF
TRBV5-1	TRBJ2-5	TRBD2	CASSLDSLAVETQYF
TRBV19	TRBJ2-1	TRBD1	CASSIKRDRVGGEQFF
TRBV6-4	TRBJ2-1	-	CASSDYTSGKHEQFF
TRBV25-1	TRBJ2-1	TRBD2	CASSEYLGLAGVSEQFF
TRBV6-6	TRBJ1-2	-	CASSPSTRENYGYTF
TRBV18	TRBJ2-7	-	CASSPPSSQGRSYEQYF
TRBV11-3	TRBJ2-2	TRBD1	CASSLSTGDGELFF
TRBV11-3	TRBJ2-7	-	CASSPTRTAYEQYF
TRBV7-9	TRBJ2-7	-	CASSLERLPYEQYF
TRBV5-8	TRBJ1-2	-	CASRELRGDYGYTF
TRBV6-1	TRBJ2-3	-	CASTTTQGNHNTQYF
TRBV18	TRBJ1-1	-	CASSPVASEGTEAFF
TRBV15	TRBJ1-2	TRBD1	CATSGGQGGHYGYTF
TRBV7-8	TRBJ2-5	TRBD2	CASSLVLAGAQETQYF
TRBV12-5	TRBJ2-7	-	CASGLTTQGARYEQYF
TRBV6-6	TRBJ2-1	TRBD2	CASSLSGGANEQFF
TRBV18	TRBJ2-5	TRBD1	CASSPRSGGRGQETQYF
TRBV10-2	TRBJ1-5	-	CASSIRESNQPQHF
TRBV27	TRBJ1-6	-	CASSLYPGAGNSPLHF
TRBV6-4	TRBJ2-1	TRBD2	CASSAAGGAYNEQFF
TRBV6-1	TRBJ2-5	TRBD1	CASTFGQGIWAQYF
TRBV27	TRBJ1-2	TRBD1	CASSPPGGRGYTF
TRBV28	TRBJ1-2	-	CASSSPTMLYGYTF